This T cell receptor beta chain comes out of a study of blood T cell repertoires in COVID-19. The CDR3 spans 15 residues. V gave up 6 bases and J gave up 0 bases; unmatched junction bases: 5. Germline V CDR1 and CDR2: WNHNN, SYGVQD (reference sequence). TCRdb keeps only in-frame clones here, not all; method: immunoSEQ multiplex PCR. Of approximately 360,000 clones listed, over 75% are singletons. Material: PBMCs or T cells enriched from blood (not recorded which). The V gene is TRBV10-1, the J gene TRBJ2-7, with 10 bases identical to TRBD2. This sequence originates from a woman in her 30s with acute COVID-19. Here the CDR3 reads CASREGTSDSYEQYF. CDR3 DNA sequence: TGCGCCAGCAGAGAGGGGACTAGCGACTCCTACGAGCAGTACTTC.